These T cell receptor beta chains were read from a single sample in a study of identical twins. TCRdb re-analysed the 5' RACE reads in MiXCR, keeping a single row per CDR3 protein. The sample lists roughly 1.6 million distinct CDR3 sequences; more than 30% were seen once. The sample taken for sequencing was cord blood. The receptor source for this set is a newborn girl in good health. The CDR3 runs from the conserved cysteine through the conserved F or W. The order of the fields is CDR3 length, J gene, V gene, D gene, clone size, CDR3 DNA, CDR3 protein. A D gene is named only where the DNA matches it firmly. Size is stated for part of the rows, as once, few or many counts, or as a class when the clone is expanded.

>15|TRBJ1-5|TRBV28|-|few
TGTGCCAGCAGTTTCGTTAGGTTCGGGAATCAGCCCCAGCATTTT
CASSFVRFGNQPQHF
>14|TRBJ2-7|TRBV29-1|-|-
TGCAGCGTTGGGGGTGTGGTAGCGGACTACGAGCAGTACTTC
CSVGGVVADYEQYF
>13|TRBJ1-1|TRBV12-3/TRBV12-4|-|-
TGTGCCAGCAGTTTCGGGTTGGACACTGAAGCTTTCTTT
CASSFGLDTEAFF
>12|TRBJ1-2|TRBV7-9|TRBD1|few
TGTGCCAGCAGCCCGACAGGGCAAGGCTACACCTTC
CASSPTGQGYTF
>13|TRBJ1-1|TRBV6-5|-|-
TGTGCCAGCAGTTACGCCCCACTAACTGAAGCTTTCTTT
CASSYAPLTEAFF
>13|TRBJ2-3|TRBV20-1|TRBD1|-
TGCACCAATTGGGACAGGGGCACAGATACGCAGTATTTT
CTNWDRGTDTQYF
>13|TRBJ1-2|TRBV30|TRBD1|-
TGTGCCTGGACCAAAGACAGGGGCTATGGCTACACCTTC
CAWTKDRGYGYTF
>16|TRBJ2-7|TRBV20-1|TRBD2|-
TGTAGTGCAAGAAACCCCGGGACTAGCGGCTCCTACGAGCAGTACTTC
CSARNPGTSGSYEQYF
>14|TRBJ2-2|TRBV10-3|TRBD1|few
TGTGCCATCAGTGAAAACAGGGGAACCGGGGAGCTGTTTTTT
CAISENRGTGELFF
>14|TRBJ2-5|TRBV10-2|TRBD2|few
TGCGCCAGCAGTGACCTAGCGGGGGGTCTTGCCCAGTACTTC
CASSDLAGGLAQYF
>14|TRBJ1-2|TRBV7-9|-|few
TGTGCCAGCAGCTTACGGAACAGGCCCTATGGCTACACCTTC
CASSLRNRPYGYTF
>13|TRBJ2-4|TRBV15|-|few
TGTGCCACCAGCAGAGTGCCGGGAGTTTGGCAGTACTTC
CATSRVPGVWQYF
>14|TRBJ1-1|TRBV28|-|-
TGTGCCAGCAGTTTAGACCTGGCGAACACTGAAGCTTTCTTT
CASSLDLANTEAFF
>14|TRBJ2-1|TRBV4-1|-|-
TGCGCCAGCGGCCAAGGCTTTAGGTACAATGAGCAGTTCTTC
CASGQGFRYNEQFF